Given below is one T cell receptor (beta chain) in context. Its antigen is currently unknown. This record comes from a study of OX40 agonist ivuxolimab in advanced cancers. The study's findings and limits: There was clonal expansion of CD4+ and CD8+ blood T cells by week 6 at 0.1 to 3.0 mg/kg. Antigens targeted by the expanded peripheral T cells were not determined.

TCRdb keeps only in-frame clones here, not all; method: immunoSEQ multiplex PCR. This table has approximately 74,000 clones, around 90% appearing once. This clonotype was sampled from an adult with an advanced solid tumor such as melanoma, head and neck, liver or kidney cancer. The sequences come from CD4+ or CD8+ T cells sorted from blood, collected in a trial of the OX40 agonist ivuxolimab.

The CDR3 spells CASSQAHAGTPPKLFF. In DNA form, the CDR3 reads TGCGCCAGCAGCCAAGCCCACGCAGGTACCCCCCCAAAACTGTTTTTT. V and J are TRBV4-3 and TRBJ1-4, with no clear D. The CDR3 extends over 16 amino acids. CDR1 and CDR2 from the germline V gene are LGHNA and YSLEER. The V end lost 1 base, the J end lost 10 bases, and 19 bases lay between the germline ends.